This T cell receptor beta chain was identified during a study of T cells in Graves' hyperthyroidism and ophthalmopathy. TCR beta CDR3 regions were amplified from RNA transcripts. First-round RT-PCR of the TCR CDR3 relied on the HTBI primer set. TCRdb fed the multiplex PCR reads into MiXCR, producing one record per CDR3 protein. This table has over 350,000 distinct CDR3 sequences, roughly 20% appearing once. This clonotype was seen at least ten times. Each person with ophthalmopathy scored at least 3 on the Clinical Activity Score, reached NOSPECS grade 4 or higher, and had been ill under 3 months. CDR1 is MNHNS, CDR2 SASEGT, per germline. The CDR3 is 16 amino acids. With 8 bases clipped from V and 0 bases from J, the junction kept 13 bases outside the gene matches.

The TCR originated in a man aged 18 to 29 with Graves' ophthalmopathy. The chain couples TRBV6-1 to TRBJ2-7; 7 nucleotides agree with TRBD1. The sequenced material came from blood. CDR3: CASSFDRADFSYEQYF. In DNA, the CDR3 is TGTGCCAGCTCCTTCGACAGGGCCGACTTCTCCTACGAGCAGTACTTC.